The 21 T cell receptor beta chains in this list originate from one sample, sequenced in a study of blood T cell repertoires in COVID-19. Clones were read by immunoSEQ multiplex PCR, and TCRdb kept only the in-frame ones, dropping some. This sample has 160,000 or so clones, with more than 75% found just once. Source material: peripheral blood. The receptors here all came from a woman aged 70 to 79 with acute or convalescent COVID-19.

The V and J genes are TRBV7-8 and TRBJ2-7; the match to TRBD2 covers 8 bases. Germline V gene data show CDR1 as SGHVS and CDR2 as FQNEAQ. The CDR3 totals 15 residues. The V gene end was trimmed by 1 base and the J gene end by 5 bases; junction bases not matched to a gene: 7. This CDR3 reads CASSLGSGILNEQYF. The CDR3 nucleotides are TGTGCCAGCAGCTTAGGTAGCGGGATTTTGAACGAGCAGTACTTC.

In this sample, this clone turned up a few times. The chain has TRBV6-4 and TRBJ2-7; possible D gene TRBD1, 5 bases. There are 15 residues in the CDR3. The germline V and J ends were trimmed by 0 bases and 6 bases, with 15 bases remaining between them. Germline lookup yields CDR1 MRHNA and CDR2 SNTAGT. The DNA of the CDR3 is TGTGCCAGCAGTGACTCGGCAGGGCCCCAAGCCGAGCAGTACTTC. This sequence encodes CASSDSAGPQAEQYF.

The chain is built from TRBV19 and TRBJ1-1; 8 bases fit TRBD1. Germline V gives CDR1 LNHDA, CDR2 SQIVND (reference sequence). With 4 bases clipped from V and 3 bases from J, the junction kept 10 bases outside the gene matches. This CDR3 is 16 amino acids long. In DNA form, the CDR3 reads TGTGCCAGTAGTACCCAACTGACAGGGGCGGACACTGAAGCTTTCTTT. This gives the protein CASSTQLTGADTEAFF.

This chain links TRBV9 with TRBJ1-5, with TRBD1 matching over 9 bases. V lost 3 bases and J lost 2; bases outside the gene matches: 3. The CDR3 is made up of 15 amino acids. Germline-derived CDR1 and CDR2 are SGDLS and YYNGEE. In DNA form, the CDR3 reads TGTGCCAGCAGCGAGACAGGGGGTCGCAATCAGCCCCAGCATTTT. Translation: CASSETGGRNQPQHF.

The V call is TRBV11-2, the J call TRBJ1-4, with D hard to call. The CDR3 consists of 15 residues. CDR1 is SGHAT and CDR2 is FQNNGV in the germline V gene. The V gene lost 0 bases and the J gene lost 7 bases, with 12 bases spanning the gap. As DNA, the CDR3 is TGTGCCAGCAGCTTAGAACGGGGTCGGGGTGAAAAACTGTTTTTT. Amino acid sequence: CASSLERGRGEKLFF. Together with reference TRBV11-2 and TRBJ1-4, the CDR3 gives the full variable domain: EAGVAQSPRYKIIEKRQSVAFWCNPISGHATLYWYQQILGQGPKLLIQFQNNGVVDDSQLPKDRFSAERLKGVDSTLKIQPAKLEDSAVYLCASSLERGRGEKLFFGSGTQLSVL.

This clone was counted a few times. The chain carries TRBV3-1 (or the pseudogene TRBV3-2) and TRBJ2-7; the D is unclear. The CDR3 has 12 residues. The germline CDR1 and CDR2 sequences are LGHDT and YNNKEL (reference sequence). V was pared by 1 base and J by 6 bases, with 7 bases between. CDR3 amino acids: CASSQVPLEQYF. The CDR3 bases are TGTGCCAGCAGCCAAGTCCCTCTCGAGCAGTACTTC.

The V call is TRBV7-2, the J call TRBJ2-7, with 10 bases identical to TRBD2. CDR1 and CDR2 (germline): SGHTA, FQGNSA. CDR3 length: 14 amino acids. V was clipped by 6 bases and J by 7 bases; unmatched bases: 9. Written as DNA, the CDR3 is TGTGCCAGCAGTTTGCTAGCGGGAGAGTGGGAGCAGTACTTC. It translates to CASSLLAGEWEQYF.

The chain is built from TRBV9 and TRBJ2-2; 8 positions agree with TRBD2. The CDR3 spans 15 residues. J lost 7 bases, V lost 5 bases, and 10 bases had no gene match. Germline CDR1 reads SGDLS; CDR2 reads YYNGEE. The CDR3 bases are TGTGCCAGCAGGCCCGGGGGGGGCCTCGGCGGGGAGCTGTTTTTT. This gives the protein CASRPGGGLGGELFF.

V is TRBV3-1 (or the pseudogene TRBV3-2) and J is TRBJ2-1, with unresolved D. The CDR3 length is 12 residues. The germline CDR1 and CDR2 sequences are LGHDT and YNNKEL (reference sequence). Trimming removed 2 bases from V and 4 bases from J, with 3 bases in between. CDR3: CASSQLYNEQFF. CDR3 DNA sequence: TGTGCCAGCAGCCAATTATACAATGAGCAGTTCTTC.

The rearrangement uses TRBV21-1 and TRBJ1-5. TRBV21-1 is a documented pseudogene. This CDR3 has 18 amino acids. CDR3 DNA sequence: TGTGCCAGCGACATGGGGGGACGGGGGAGTAATAGCAATCAGCCCCAGCATTTT. Protein: CASDMGGRGSNSNQPQHF.

V usage is TRBV4-3 and J usage is TRBJ2-6; D is perhaps TRBD1 (5 bases). This CDR3 spans 18 amino acids. V was clipped by 0 bases and J by 1 base, with 13 bases between them. Germline V gene data show CDR1 as LGHNA and CDR2 as YSLEER. CDR3 region: CASSQDLTGLSGANVLTF. CDR3 DNA: TGCGCCAGCAGCCAAGATCTCACAGGCCTTTCTGGGGCCAACGTCCTGACTTTC.

This chain links TRBV14 with TRBJ1-1; D remains unclear. The ends were cut back, 5 bases at V and 4 bases at J, with 11 bases in the middle. Germline CDR1 is SGHDN and CDR2 is FVKESK. This CDR3 comprises 13 residues. CDR3 DNA sequence: TGTGCCAGCAGCGGGAGACCGATCACTGAAGCTTTCTTT. Translating gives CASSGRPITEAFF.

The chain joins TRBV6-5 to TRBJ1-2, with D perhaps matching TRBD1 (5 bases). CDR1 and CDR2 from the germline V gene are MNHEY and SVGAGI. Trimming removed 5 bases from V and 0 bases from J, with 7 bases in between. CDR3 length: 13 residues. CDR3 sequence: CASSLGANYGYTF. As DNA, the CDR3 is TGTGCCAGCAGTCTAGGGGCTAACTATGGCTACACCTTC.

The rearrangement links TRBV12-5 to TRBJ1-1; D is possibly TRBD1 (5 bases). CDR3 length equals 11 residues. Germline V gene sequence: CDR1 LGHNT, CDR2 FRNRAP. The V end was cut by 7 bases, the J end by 8 bases, with 11 bases between. The CDR3 region has the DNA TGTGCTAGTGTGACAGTGGAAGAAGCTTTCTTT. The encoded protein is CASVTVEEAFF.

The chain recombines TRBV21-1 with TRBJ1-1; the table calls TRBD1, which could not be checked here. TRBV21-1 is a pseudogene segment. This CDR3 is built from 14 residues. In nucleotides, the CDR3 is TGTGCCAGCAGCAAAAGACAGGGGAACACTGAAGCTTTCTTT. This translates into CASSKRQGNTEAFF.

The chain employs TRBV23-1 and TRBJ2-7; TRBD1 agrees at 8 bases. TRBV23-1 is placed among ORFs of uncertain function. The CDR3 is 13 amino acids. The ends lost 7 bases at V and 5 bases at J; junction bases unmatched: 7. The CDR3 region is CASTLDRDDEQYF. DNA for the CDR3: TGCGCCAGCACCCTGGACAGGGACGACGAGCAGTACTTC.

This clone was counted once. This rearrangement joins TRBV19 to TRBJ1-5, with D unclear. The V end was cut by 11 bases, the J end by 7 bases, with 24 bases between. CDR1 and CDR2 (germline): LNHDA, SQIVND (reference sequence). CDR3 length equals 15 residues. CDR3 in amino acids: CAAGGQPSAGQPQHF. As DNA, the CDR3 is TGTGCCGCGGGAGGCCAGCCCAGCGCAGGACAGCCCCAGCATTTT. The full variable domain, with the rest looked up from reference TRBV19 and TRBJ1-5, is DGGITQSPKYLFRKEGQNVTLSCEQNLNHDAMYWYRQDPGQGLRLIYYSQIVNDFQKGDIAEGYSVSREKKESFPLTVTSAQKNPTAFYLCAAGGQPSAGQPQHFGDGTRLSIL.

The chain links TRBV5-1 to TRBJ1-1; unclear D gene. The V and J ends lost 0 bases and 11 bases respectively, with 23 bases between them. The CDR3 is 16 amino acids. Germline CDR1 and CDR2: SGHRS and YFSETQ. CDR3 nucleotides: TGCGCCAGCAGCTTGGGGTTTCAGGACTTCACAGCGGGGGCTTTCTTT. Translation: CASSLGFQDFTAGAFF.

The gene calls are TRBV28 and TRBJ1-5; 8 bases agree with TRBD1. V trimming: 6 bases; J trimming: 1 base; junction bases outside the gene matches: 8. The CDR3 sequence is 16 residues long. The germline V gene has CDR1 MDHEN and CDR2 SYDVKM. The CDR3 loop reads CASRTRTGPSNQPQHF. DNA for the CDR3: TGTGCCAGCAGAACTCGGACAGGGCCGAGCAATCAGCCCCAGCATTTT.

The chain is built from TRBV4-2 and TRBJ2-3, with 12 bases fitting TRBD2. Germline-derived CDR1 and CDR2 are LGHNA and YNFKEQ. There are 15 residues in the CDR3. V shed 3 bases, J shed 4 bases, and the junction held 2 bases outside the gene matches. CDR3 region: CASSQRTSGADTQYF. Here the CDR3 DNA reads TGTGCCAGCAGCCAGCGGACTAGCGGGGCAGATACGCAGTATTTT.

The V and J genes are TRBV4-3 and TRBJ1-3; 9 positions match TRBD1. The CDR3 is 16 amino acids. The V segment lost 3 bases and the J segment 1 base; nucleotides outside the gene matches: 4. Germline lookup yields CDR1 LGHNA and CDR2 YSLEER. The CDR3 DNA sequence: TGCGCCAGCAGCCAGGTTGGACAGGGGTCTGGAAACACCATATATTTT. Amino acids: CASSQVGQGSGNTIYF.